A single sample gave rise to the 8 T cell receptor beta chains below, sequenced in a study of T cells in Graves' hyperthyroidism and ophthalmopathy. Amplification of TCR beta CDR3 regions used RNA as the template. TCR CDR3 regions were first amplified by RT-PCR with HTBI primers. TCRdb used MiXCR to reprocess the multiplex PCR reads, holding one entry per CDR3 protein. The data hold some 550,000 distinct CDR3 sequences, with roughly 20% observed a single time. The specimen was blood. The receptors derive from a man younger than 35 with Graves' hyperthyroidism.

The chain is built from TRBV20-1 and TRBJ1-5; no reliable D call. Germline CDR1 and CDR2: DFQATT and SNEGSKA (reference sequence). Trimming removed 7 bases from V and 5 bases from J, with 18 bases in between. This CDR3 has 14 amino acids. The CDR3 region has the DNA TGCAGTGTCCCCGGACGGGTCGGTCATCAGCCCCAGCATTTT. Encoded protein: CSVPGRVGHQPQHF.

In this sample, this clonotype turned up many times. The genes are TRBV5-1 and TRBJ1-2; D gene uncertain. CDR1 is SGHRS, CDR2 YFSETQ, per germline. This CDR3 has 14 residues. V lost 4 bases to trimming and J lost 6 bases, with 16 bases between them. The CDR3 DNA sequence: TGCGCCAGCAGCCCACGGGCGGGAGTGGATGGCTACACCTTC. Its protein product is CASSPRAGVDGYTF.

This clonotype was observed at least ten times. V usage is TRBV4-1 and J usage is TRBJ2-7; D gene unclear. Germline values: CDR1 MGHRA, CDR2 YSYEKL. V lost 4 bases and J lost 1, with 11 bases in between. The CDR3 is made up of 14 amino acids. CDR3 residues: CASSPLPLSYEQYF. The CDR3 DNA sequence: TGCGCCAGCAGCCCTCTTCCATTGTCCTACGAGCAGTACTTC.

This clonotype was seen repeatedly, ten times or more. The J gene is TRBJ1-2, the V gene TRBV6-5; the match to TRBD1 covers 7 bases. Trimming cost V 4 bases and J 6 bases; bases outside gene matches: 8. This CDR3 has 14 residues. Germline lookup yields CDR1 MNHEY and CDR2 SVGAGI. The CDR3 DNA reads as TGTGCCAGCAGTTCCACAGGGGTTCGGCATGGCTACACCTTC. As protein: CASSSTGVRHGYTF.

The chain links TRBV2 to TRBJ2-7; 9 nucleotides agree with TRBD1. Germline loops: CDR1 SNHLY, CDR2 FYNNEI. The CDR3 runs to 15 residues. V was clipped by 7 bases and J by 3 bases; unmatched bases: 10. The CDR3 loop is CASTLGDREGYEQYF. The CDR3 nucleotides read TGTGCCAGCACCTTGGGGGACAGGGAAGGCTACGAGCAGTACTTC.

The CDR3 region is CATTAGGDKETQYF. The CDR3 DNA sequence: TGCGCCACAACGGCAGGGGGGGATAAAGAGACCCAGTACTTC. The chain has TRBV4-1 and TRBJ2-5; D is possibly TRBD1 or TRBD2 (7 bases each). The CDR3 spans 14 residues. V shed 10 bases and J shed 3 bases, with 18 bases lying between them. Germline V gives CDR1 MGHRA, CDR2 YSYEKL.

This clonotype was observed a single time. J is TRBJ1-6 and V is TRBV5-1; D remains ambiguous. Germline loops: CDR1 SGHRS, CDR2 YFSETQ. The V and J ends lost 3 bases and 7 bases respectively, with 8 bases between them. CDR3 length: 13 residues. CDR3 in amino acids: CASSYRLNSPLHF. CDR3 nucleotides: TGCGCCAGCAGCTACCGCCTGAATTCACCCCTCCACTTT.

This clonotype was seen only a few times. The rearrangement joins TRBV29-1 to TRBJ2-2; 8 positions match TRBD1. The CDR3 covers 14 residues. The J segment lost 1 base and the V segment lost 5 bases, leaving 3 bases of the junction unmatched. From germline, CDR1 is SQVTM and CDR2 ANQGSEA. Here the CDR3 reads CSVSTGVNTGELFF. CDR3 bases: TGCAGCGTTTCGACAGGGGTGAACACCGGGGAGCTGTTTTTT.